A selection of T cell receptor beta chains follows, all from one sample in a study of Ad26.COV2.S vaccination and SARS-CoV-2 variants. Only in-frame clones appear in the TCRdb table, and some are missing; sequencing was by immunoSEQ multiplex PCR. The data contain around 450,000 clones, roughly 87% of them singletons. Source: peripheral blood, taken in a trial of Ad26.COV2.S vaccine versus placebo. The receptors were sampled from a person between 18 and 65 years old who received the Ad26.COV2.S COVID-19 vaccine or a placebo. CDR3s include the opening cysteine and the closing phenylalanine or tryptophan. The D gene is left open where the match is weak. Only some rows state a clone size, as once, few, many or a class for expanded clones.

>TRBJ2-1|TRBD2|.|TRBV5-1
CASSLVAGVGNEQFF
TGCGCCAGCAGCTTGGTAGCGGGAGTTGGAAATGAGCAGTTCTTC
>TRBJ2-1|.|.|TRBV5-5
CASRHTGRSYNEQFF
TGTGCCAGCAGACATACAGGGCGGTCTTACAATGAGCAGTTCTTC
>TRBJ2-2|TRBD2|.|TRBV19
CASSHQRLAANTGELFF
TGTGCCAGTAGCCACCAGAGACTAGCGGCGAACACCGGGGAGCTGTTTTTT
>TRBJ2-7|.|.|TRBV2
CASDFSTGSGEQYF
TGTGCCAGTGACTTCTCAACAGGGAGTGGAGAGCAGTACTTC
>TRBJ1-5|.|.|TRBV27
CASSPDRNQPQHF
TGTGCCAGCAGTCCGGACAGAAATCAGCCCCAGCATTTT
>TRBJ1-1|.|.|TRBV5-4
CASSLPGAMNTEAFF
TGTGCCAGCAGCCTGCCGGGCGCTATGAACACTGAAGCTTTCTTT
>TRBJ2-7|.|.|TRBV7-2
CASSFVLGGGLGEQYF
TGTGCCAGCAGCTTTGTCCTCGGCGGAGGCCTAGGGGAGCAGTACTTC
>TRBJ2-7|TRBD1|.|TRBV28
CASSDPVTGEQYF
TGTGCCAGCAGTGACCCTGTGACAGGGGAGCAGTACTTC
>TRBJ2-3|TRBD1|.|TRBV9
CASSIQGRGGTDTQYF
TGTGCCAGCAGCATACAGGGGCGTGGAGGCACAGATACGCAGTATTTT
>TRBJ2-2|.|.|TRBV6-6
CASSLRVGELFF
TGTGCCAGCAGTCTCAGGGTCGGGGAGCTGTTTTTT
>TRBJ2-3|TRBD2|.|TRBV12-5
CASGLTIAGGTDTQYF
TGTGCTAGTGGTTTGACAATAGCGGGGGGCACAGATACGCAGTATTTT
>TRBJ2-2|TRBD2|.|TRBV5-1
CASSPWGLATKTNTGELFF
TGCGCCAGCAGCCCGTGGGGACTAGCGACCAAAACGAACACCGGGGAGCTGTTTTTT
>TRBJ1-5|.|.|TRBV6-5
CASRNGGGNQPQHF
TGTGCCAGCAGAAACGGGGGCGGCAATCAGCCCCAGCATTTT
>TRBJ1-4|.|.|TRBV19
CASSGTTATNEKLFF
TGTGCCAGTAGTGGAACGACAGCAACTAATGAAAAACTGTTTTTT
>TRBJ2-2|.|.|TRBV28
CASSLITTGELFF
TGTGCCAGCAGTTTGATCACCACCGGGGAGCTGTTTTTT
>TRBJ2-7|TRBD2|.|TRBV7-2
CASSLSSTSGYEQYF
TGTGCCAGCAGCTTAAGTTCAACTAGCGGGTACGAGCAGTACTTC
>TRBJ2-2|.|.|TRBV7-3
CASSLRPLLVSNTGELFF
TGTGCCAGCAGCTTACGACCCCTACTAGTCTCGAACACCGGGGAGCTGTTTTTT
>TRBJ2-2|TRBD2|.|TRBV7-3
CASSLAGGSGELFF
TGTGCCAGCAGCCTAGCGGGAGGGTCGGGGGAGCTGTTTTTT
>TRBJ2-7|.|.|TRBV28
CASAPIYAHEQYF
TGTGCCAGCGCACCAATATACGCCCACGAGCAGTACTTC
>TRBJ1-5|.|.|TRBV6-5
CASSWVLNQPQHF
TGTGCCAGCAGCTGGGTTCTCAATCAGCCCCAGCATTTT
>TRBJ2-2|.|few|TRBV9
CASSGGLGVFF
TGTGCCAGCAGCGGGGGCCTAGGGGTGTTTTTT
>TRBJ2-7|.|.|TRBV15
CATSRDNTETRQYF
TGTGCCACCAGCAGAGATAATACTGAGACAAGGCAGTACTTC
>TRBJ1-2|TRBD1|.|TRBV5-4
CASSETGGGGGYTF
TGTGCCAGCAGCGAGACAGGGGGCGGGGGTGGCTACACCTTC
>TRBJ2-1|.|.|TRBV28
CASTPQDRYNEQFF
TGTGCCAGCACCCCTCAGGACAGATACAATGAGCAGTTCTTC
>TRBJ2-7|.|.|TRBV6-2/TRBV6-3
CASSYSRVSPTSEQYF
TGTGCCAGCAGTTACTCCCGGGTATCGCCTACTAGCGAGCAGTACTTC
>TRBJ2-4|.|few|TRBV7-2
CASSSTYGNIQYF
TGTGCCAGCAGCTCCACCTATGGGAACATTCAGTACTTC
>TRBJ2-1|.|.|TRBV6-5
CASSYPRHGYNEQFF
TGTGCCAGCAGTTACCCCAGACACGGCTACAATGAGCAGTTCTTC